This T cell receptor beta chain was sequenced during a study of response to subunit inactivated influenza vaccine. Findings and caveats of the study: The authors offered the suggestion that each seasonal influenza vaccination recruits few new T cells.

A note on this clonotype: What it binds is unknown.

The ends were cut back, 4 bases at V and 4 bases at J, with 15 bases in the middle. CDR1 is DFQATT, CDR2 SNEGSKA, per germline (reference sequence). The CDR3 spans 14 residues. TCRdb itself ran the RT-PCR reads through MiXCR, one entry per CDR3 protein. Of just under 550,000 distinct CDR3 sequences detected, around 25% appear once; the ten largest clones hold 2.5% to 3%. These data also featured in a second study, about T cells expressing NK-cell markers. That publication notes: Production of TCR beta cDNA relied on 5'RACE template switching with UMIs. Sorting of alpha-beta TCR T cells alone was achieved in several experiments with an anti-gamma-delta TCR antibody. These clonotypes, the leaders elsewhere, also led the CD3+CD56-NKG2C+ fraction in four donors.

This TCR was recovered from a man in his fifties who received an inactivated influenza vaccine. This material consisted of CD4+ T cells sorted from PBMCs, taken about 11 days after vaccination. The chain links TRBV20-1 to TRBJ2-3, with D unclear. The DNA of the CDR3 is TGCAGTGCTACCGGGCCCAACGGCCCAGATACGCAGTATTTT. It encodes CSATGPNGPDTQYF.